This passage covers 28 T cell receptor beta chains from one sample sequenced in a study of blood T cell repertoires in COVID-19. Clones were sequenced by immunoSEQ multiplex PCR, and TCRdb holds only the in-frame ones, with some missing. The table shows 200,000 to 250,000 clones, with 75% to 90% occurring only once. What was sequenced was PBMCs or T cells enriched from blood (not recorded which). The receptors derive from a middle-aged man who had recovered from COVID-19.

The V and J genes are TRBV11-2 and TRBJ2-5, with 14 positions matching TRBD2. V lost 3 bases, J lost 5 bases, and 5 bases stayed unmatched. The CDR3 totals 16 residues. The germline gives CDR1 SGHAT, CDR2 FQNNGV. The CDR3 sequence: CASSLGTSGSRETQYF. The CDR3, as DNA: TGTGCCAGCAGCTTGGGGACTAGCGGGAGTCGGGAGACCCAGTACTTC. The full variable domain, its missing parts supplied by reference TRBV11-2 and TRBJ2-5, is EAGVAQSPRYKIIEKRQSVAFWCNPISGHATLYWYQQILGQGPKLLIQFQNNGVVDDSQLPKDRFSAERLKGVDSTLKIQPAKLEDSAVYLCASSLGTSGSRETQYFGPGTRLLVL.

The V call is TRBV29-1, the J call TRBJ2-7; tentative D call: TRBD1 (6 bases). Trimming removed 5 bases at V and 4 bases at J, with 12 bases between. Germline-derived CDR1 and CDR2 are SQVTM and ANQGSEA. CDR3 length equals 12 residues. CDR3 in DNA: TGCAGCGTTCAGGGGATTAGTTACGAGCAGTACTTC. Amino acids: CSVQGISYEQYF.

The V and J genes are TRBV11-2 and TRBJ2-7; D possibly corresponds to TRBD1 (6 bases). The germline V gene encodes CDR1 SGHAT and CDR2 FQNNGV. V shed 3 bases and J shed 3 bases, with 18 bases lying between them. CDR3 size: 16 residues. The CDR3 DNA reads TGTGCCAGCAGCTTGTTAAGCCGTGGGGGCGGCTACGAGCAGTACTTC. It translates to CASSLLSRGGGYEQYF.

This chain joins TRBV21-1 and TRBJ1-4. TRBV21-1 is noted as a pseudogene. The CDR3 has 16 amino acids. The CDR3 sequence is CASSNRSRPINEKLFF. DNA for the CDR3: TGTGCCAGCAGCAATAGGAGTCGGCCGATAAATGAAAAACTGTTTTTT.

The rearrangement joins TRBV14 to TRBJ2-2; D unresolved. CDR1 is SGHDN, CDR2 FVKESK, per germline. V gave up 7 bases and J gave up 1 base, with 7 bases separating them. CDR3 size: 13 residues. CDR3 region: CASNLGNTGELFF. CDR3 sequence (DNA): TGTGCCAGCAATCTAGGGAACACCGGGGAGCTGTTTTTT.

This chain joins TRBV9 and TRBJ2-1; the D gene is possibly TRBD2 (5 bases). Trimming stripped 4 bases from V and 3 bases from J, with 11 bases between. CDR3 length: 14 residues. CDR1 is SGDLS and CDR2 is YYNGEE in the germline V gene. CDR3 loop: CASSPLRGYNEQFF. The CDR3 nucleotides are TGTGCCAGCAGCCCTCTTCGGGGCTACAATGAGCAGTTCTTC.

This clone was seen a few times. This chain connects TRBV21-1 to TRBJ1-5; the table names TRBD1, a call not compared with the DNA. TRBV21-1 is noted as a pseudogene. The CDR3 runs to 16 residues. CDR3 loop: CASSPLSDRVRQPQHF. The DNA for the CDR3 is TGTGCCAGCAGCCCCCTCTCGGACAGGGTTCGTCAGCCCCAGCATTTT.

This clone was recorded once. The chain uses TRBV24-1 and TRBJ2-6; D perhaps matches TRBD1 (6 bases). Germline CDR1 reads KGHDR; CDR2 reads SFDVKD. The V gene lost 5 bases and the J gene lost 0 bases, with 19 bases spanning the gap. This CDR3 is 19 amino acids long. The CDR3 reads CATSAALGTHYSGANVLTF. In DNA, the CDR3 is TGTGCCACCAGTGCTGCTCTGGGGACACATTACTCTGGGGCCAACGTCCTGACTTTC.

This CDR3 reads CASSYLLTGDSPLHF. The CDR3 region has the DNA TGTGCCAGCAGTTACCTGCTTACAGGGGATTCACCCCTCCACTTT. The rearrangement joins TRBV6-5 to TRBJ1-6; 7 bases fit TRBD1. Unmatched junction bases numbered 6, after V lost 2 bases and J lost 8 bases. The CDR3 consists of 15 residues. Germline assignment: CDR1 MNHEY and CDR2 SVGAGI.

The V gene is TRBV5-1, the J gene TRBJ2-7, with 11 bases fitting TRBD2. Germline values: CDR1 SGHRS, CDR2 YFSETQ. V gave up 5 bases and J gave up 0 bases; unmatched junction bases: 4. The CDR3 spans 15 residues. The chain's CDR3 is CASSQTSGVSYEQYF. As DNA, the CDR3 is TGCGCCAGCAGTCAGACTAGCGGGGTCTCCTACGAGCAGTACTTC.

As for this clone: Other DNA sequences in the same sample also yield this CDR3. The genes are TRBV18 and TRBJ1-2; D not certain. The CDR3 loop spans 11 amino acids. The germline V gene encodes CDR1 KGHSH and CDR2 LQKENI. Deletions cut 6 bases from V and 7 bases from J, with 9 bases between. The DNA for the CDR3 is TGTGCCAGCTCCCCGGGTCGTGGCTACACCTTC. Its protein is CASSPGRGYTF.

V is TRBV6-5 and J is TRBJ1-6; 7 positions match TRBD1. Germline assignment: CDR1 MNHEY and CDR2 SVGAGI. Germline trimming cut 6 bases from V and 5 bases from J; bases unmatched to any gene: 1. The CDR3 consists of 13 residues. The CDR3 loop reads CASRDRDNSPLHF. The CDR3 region has the DNA TGTGCCAGCAGAGACAGGGATAATTCACCCCTCCACTTT.

This chain connects TRBV9 to TRBJ1-1; D gene unclear. Germline CDR1 is SGDLS and CDR2 is YYNGEE. The V gene lost 0 bases and the J gene lost 4 bases, with 7 bases spanning the gap. This CDR3 comprises 13 residues. Here the CDR3 DNA reads TGTGCCAGCAGCGTAGAACCGGGCACTGAAGCTTTCTTT. Translation gives CASSVEPGTEAFF.

This clone was found once. The gene calls are TRBV7-6 and TRBJ1-2; 7 nucleotides line up with TRBD1. Germline V gene lookup returns CDR1 SGHVS and CDR2 FNYEAQ. This CDR3 is 16 amino acids long. V trimming: 5 bases; J trimming: 2 bases; junction bases outside the gene matches: 11. The CDR3 is CASSQGTGQLNYGYTF. The CDR3 region has the DNA TGTGCCAGCAGCCAGGGGACGGGACAGCTAAACTATGGCTACACCTTC.

As for this clone: A read error is possible here, since a much larger clone lies one base away. The chain couples TRBV5-5 to TRBJ1-1; D unresolved. CDR1 SGHKS and CDR2 YYEKEE come from the germline V gene (reference sequence). V lost 4 bases and J lost 5, with 6 bases in between. The CDR3 spans 11 residues. CDR3 sequence: CASSPGTEAFF. CDR3 DNA: TGTGCCAGCAGCCCCGGGACTGAAGCTTTCTTT. Using reference TRBV5-5 and TRBJ1-1 for the parts outside the CDR3, the full variable domain is DAGVTQSPTHLIKTRGQQVTLRCSPISGHKSVSWYQQVLGQGPQFIFQYYEKEERGRGNFPDRFSARQFPNYSSELNVNALLLGDSALYLCASSPGTEAFFGQGTRLTVV.

This chain links TRBV7-8 with TRBJ1-5, with D maybe TRBD1 (6 bases). The CDR3 sequence is 14 residues long. Trimming left V 1 base short and J 6 bases short, with 10 bases between. Germline CDR1 SGHVS, CDR2 FQNEAQ. The CDR3 bases are TGTGCCAGCAGCTTAGTTGGGGGCGGTCAGCCCCAGCATTTT. Amino acid sequence: CASSLVGGGQPQHF.

The chain employs TRBV3-1 (or the pseudogene TRBV3-2) and TRBJ2-7, with TRBD2 matching over 11 bases. CDR3 length equals 17 residues. The germline V gene has CDR1 LGHDT and CDR2 YNNKEL (reference sequence). J was trimmed by 4 bases and V by 4 bases; bases with no gene match: 12. CDR3 in DNA: TGTGCCAGCAGCCCGACAATGGGGACTAGCGGTATATACGAGCAGTACTTC. This gives the protein CASSPTMGTSGIYEQYF.

This chain connects TRBV3-1 (or the pseudogene TRBV3-2) to TRBJ2-7, with D possibly TRBD2 on 5 matching bases. There are 16 residues in the CDR3. Deletions cut 1 base from V and 1 base from J, with 14 bases between. Germline V gene sequence: CDR1 LGHDT, CDR2 YNNKEL (reference sequence). The CDR3 DNA reads TGTGCCAGCAGCCAAGTTGGGCTAGCTCTATCCTACGAGCAGTACTTC. Translation gives CASSQVGLALSYEQYF.

J is TRBJ2-7 and V is TRBV6-2 or TRBV6-3, with unresolved D. This CDR3 spans 11 amino acids. Between the trimmed V and J ends, which lost 6 bases and 2 bases, there was a span of 5 bases. Germline V gene sequence: CDR1 MNHEY, CDR2 SVGEGT. The DNA for the CDR3 is TGTGCCAGCAGCAACACCTACGAGCAGTACTTC. This translates into CASSNTYEQYF.

The V gene is TRBV7-2, the J gene TRBJ2-2; 11 bases map to TRBD2. Germline CDR1 SGHTA, CDR2 FQGNSA. The CDR3 has 18 amino acids. With 1 base clipped from V and 6 bases from J, the junction kept 10 bases outside the gene matches. The CDR3 protein is CASSLVLLAGAAAGELFF. The CDR3 coding sequence is TGTGCCAGCAGCTTAGTCCTACTAGCGGGGGCCGCGGCCGGGGAGCTGTTTTTT.

This clone occurred many times. The V and J genes are TRBV10-3 and TRBJ1-2; a weak D match, TRBD1 (5 bases). V shed 6 bases and J shed 8 bases, with 16 bases lying between them. Per germline, CDR1 ENHRY and CDR2 SYGVKD. The CDR3 length is 13 residues. The chain's CDR3 is CAISTQGLLGYTF. The CDR3 nucleotides read TGTGCCATCAGCACTCAGGGACTTCTGGGCTACACCTTC.

This clone turned up a few times. The chain carries TRBV5-4 and TRBJ1-6, with D perhaps matching TRBD1 (5 bases). This CDR3 spans 17 amino acids. The V end was cut by 4 bases, the J end by 7 bases, with 21 bases between. CDR1 is SGHNT and CDR2 is YYREEE in the germline V gene (reference sequence). The CDR3 here is CASSAGGHGAANSPLHF. The CDR3 region has the DNA TGTGCCAGCAGCGCCGGGGGTCACGGGGCTGCAAATTCACCCCTCCACTTT.

The count of this clone is one. The V call is TRBV19, the J call TRBJ2-2; 7 nucleotides line up with TRBD2. This CDR3 is built from 16 residues. Germline lookup yields CDR1 LNHDA and CDR2 SQIVND (reference sequence). After removal of 4 bases from V and 7 bases from J, the junction contained 12 bases not matched to a gene. The CDR3 DNA reads as TGTGCCAGTAGTAGATGGGGAGGGAGCCAAGGCGGGGAGCTGTTTTTT. Its protein is CASSRWGGSQGGELFF.

CDR3 region: CASSRGTGTGSPLHF. Written as DNA, the CDR3 is TGTGCCAGCAGCCGGGGGACAGGGACGGGTTCACCCCTCCACTTT. The chain recombines TRBV14 with TRBJ1-6; 9 bases match TRBD1. Germline lookup yields CDR1 SGHDN and CDR2 FVKESK. The CDR3 length is 15 residues. V was pared by 4 bases and J by 9 bases, with 7 bases of the junction left unmatched.

V usage is TRBV7-8 and J usage is TRBJ1-5, with D uncertain. Germline V gene data show CDR1 as SGHVS and CDR2 as FQNEAQ. The CDR3 runs to 13 residues. Deletions cut 2 bases from V and 3 bases from J, with 5 bases between. The CDR3, as DNA: TGTGCCAGCAGCTTAATAGTCAATCAGCCCCAGCATTTT. This encodes CASSLIVNQPQHF.

The chain has TRBV19 and TRBJ1-5; D possibly corresponds to TRBD1 (6 bases). The germline gives CDR1 LNHDA, CDR2 SQIVND (reference sequence). This CDR3 has 14 residues. Trimming removed 9 bases at V and 0 bases at J, with 12 bases between. The CDR3: CASRGGGSNQPQHF. The CDR3 DNA follows: TGTGCCAGCAGGGGTGGTGGTAGCAATCAGCCCCAGCATTTT. Supplemented by reference TRBV19 and TRBJ1-5, the full variable domain reads DGGITQSPKYLFRKEGQNVTLSCEQNLNHDAMYWYRQDPGQGLRLIYYSQIVNDFQKGDIAEGYSVSREKKESFPLTVTSAQKNPTAFYLCASRGGGSNQPQHFGDGTRLSIL.

This chain uses TRBV27 with TRBJ2-2; TRBD1 agrees at 7 bases. The CDR3 runs to 15 residues. Trimming at V came to 5 bases and at J to 5 bases, leaving 8 bases not matched to a gene. Germline V lookup: CDR1 MNHEY, CDR2 SMNVEV (reference sequence). The DNA for the CDR3 is TGTGCCAGCAGTCCGGGACAGCTAATTACCGGGGAGCTGTTTTTT. Encoded protein: CASSPGQLITGELFF.

This chain uses TRBV3-1 (or the pseudogene TRBV3-2) with TRBJ1-2; D not certain. This CDR3 comprises 12 residues. V was pared by 0 bases and J by 7 bases, with 6 bases between. Germline assignment: CDR1 LGHDT and CDR2 YNNKEL (reference sequence). The CDR3 nucleotides read TGTGCCAGCAGCCAAGAATTCGGTGGCTACACCTTC. Encoded protein: CASSQEFGGYTF.